This T cell receptor (beta chain) was retrieved from a study of blood T cells in healthy people across ages. Primers used in a second PCR of about 7 to 11 cycles were a sample-barcoded 5' primer and a J-beta primer mix. TCRdb called the 5' RACE reads again in MiXCR, with one record for every CDR3 protein. The sample lists some 920,000 distinct CDR3 sequences; around 54% were seen once. The sequence derives from an older woman in good health. Sequencing input: blood.

The CDR3 nucleotides are TGTGCCAGCAGCGTAGCCTACCCGTGGGGGGGCATGAATCAAGATACGCAGTATTTT. It is translated as CASSVAYPWGGMNQDTQYF. J is TRBJ2-3 and V is TRBV9; TRBD2 is a possible D gene (7 bases). V lost 0 bases and J lost 5, with 25 bases in between. Germline CDR1 reads SGDLS; CDR2 reads YYNGEE. The CDR3 sequence is 19 residues long.